The 9 T cell receptor beta chains below all came from one sample that was sequenced in a study of T cell repertoires in cytomegalovirus infection (dated by TCRdb to about 2019). The run used an Illumina HiSeq 1500. TCRdb ran its own pipeline on the public reads, namely fastp trimming at Q25 and MiXCR clone calling, and kept in-frame beta chains. Rows are unified per CDR3 protein, each entry keeping the most common DNA and genes. The sample table records 50,000 to 60,000 distinct CDR3 sequences; 15% to 20% of these occur just once. Of the sample, about 82% is held by the ten largest clones. The sample's treatment or condition, from its label and the paper: in vitro stimulation with specific CMV peptide epitopes to enrich CMV-specific T cells. The antigens for these receptors are not known. The source was CD8+ T cells from cultured PBMCs, collected from culture after CMV antigen stimulation. Every receptor here comes from a human donor in good health (CMV status not recorded). Some clones in this sample may be carry-over from other donors' samples.

Concerning this clonotype: The junction and the germline gene differ at one end; a read error may be behind it. The chain has TRBV27 and TRBJ2-1, with D unclear. CDR3 length: 12 residues. Germline V CDR1 and CDR2: MNHEY, SMNVEV (reference sequence). As DNA, the CDR3 is TGTGACAGCAGCCGAGTACTTGATGAGCAGTTCTTC. The encoded protein is CDSSRVLDEQFF.

This clonotype was counted at least ten times. The chain is built from TRBV7-9 and TRBJ2-3, with TRBD2 identical over 13 bases. The CDR3 sequence is 18 residues long. CDR1 and CDR2 (germline): SEHNR, FQNEAQ (reference sequence). Trimming took 9 bases from V and 2 from J; bases not matched to a gene: 14. CDR3 sequence reads: CASRQGLAGQKYTDTQYF. DNA of the CDR3: TGTGCCAGTCGGCAGGGACTAGCGGGGCAGAAGTACACAGATACGCAGTATTTT.

This clonotype was found many times. The CDR3 DNA reads TGTGCCAGCAGGGTGGGGGCACATGGCTACACCTTC. It translates to CASRVGAHGYTF. The chain combines TRBV6-5 with TRBJ1-2, with D possibly TRBD1 on 6 matching bases. Germline assignment: CDR1 MNHEY and CDR2 SVGAGI. Trimming shortened V by 6 bases and J by 6 bases, and 11 bases separated the two germline ends. The CDR3 loop spans 12 amino acids.

This clonotype was counted a few times. J is TRBJ2-6 and V is TRBV6-2 or TRBV6-3; unclear D gene. Per germline, CDR1 MNHEY and CDR2 SVGEGT. The CDR3 covers 18 residues. The V and J ends lost 6 bases and 0 bases respectively, with 18 bases between them. The CDR3 region has the DNA TGTGCCAGCAGCCCTGGCCGAACAGCAAACTCTGGGGCCAACGTCCTGACTTTC. As protein: CASSPGRTANSGANVLTF.

The gene calls are TRBV6-2 or TRBV6-3 and TRBJ1-5; maybe TRBD1 (5 bases). The CDR3 is 14 residues long. V lost 4 bases and J lost 10, with 17 bases in between. Germline V gene data show CDR1 as MNHEY and CDR2 as SVGEGT. Here the CDR3 reads CASSSGAPSHPQHF. DNA of the CDR3: TGTGCCAGCAGTTCTGGGGCCCCGAGTCATCCCCAGCATTTT.

The chain is built from TRBV6-8 and TRBJ1-4, with D uncertain. The CDR3 has 13 amino acids. The V end lost 2 bases, the J end lost 11 bases, and 12 bases lay between the germline ends. CDR1 MNHGY and CDR2 SAAAGT come from the germline V gene. The CDR3 loop reads CASSYIPTRKLFF. The DNA of the CDR3 is TGTGCCAGCAGTTACATCCCTACCAGGAAACTGTTTTTT.

This chain uses TRBV19 with TRBJ1-1; D gene unclear. In germline, CDR1 is LNHDA, CDR2 SQIVND (reference sequence). The CDR3 totals 13 residues. V lost 8 bases to trimming and J lost 0 bases, with 10 bases between them. This CDR3 is CASSYSLNTEAFF. The CDR3 nucleotides are TGTGCCAGTTCTTACAGTCTGAACACTGAAGCTTTCTTT.

J is TRBJ2-7 and V is TRBV7-6; D not resolved. This CDR3 comprises 17 residues. The germline V and J ends were trimmed by 0 bases and 0 bases, with 15 bases remaining between them. Germline V gene lookup returns CDR1 SGHVS and CDR2 FNYEAQ. CDR3 DNA: TGTGCCAGCAGCTTAGCCTCCCCTACGAGCTACTCCTACGAGCAGTACTTC. Translated: CASSLASPTSYSYEQYF.

This clonotype was seen once. The chain is built from TRBV6-2 or TRBV6-3 and TRBJ2-5; D is tentatively TRBD1 or TRBD2 (5 bases each). The CDR3 is made up of 15 amino acids. V shed 3 bases and J shed 5 bases, with 16 bases lying between them. Germline V gene lookup returns CDR1 MNHEY and CDR2 SVGEGT. The CDR3 DNA is TGTGCCAGCAGTTATCGCAGGGACGCTGTGGAGACCCAGTACTTC. This gives the protein CASSYRRDAVETQYF.